The 28 T cell receptor beta chains below all came from one sample that was sequenced in a study of blood T cells in healthy people across ages. A sample-barcoded 5' primer and a J-beta primer mix were used in a second PCR of about 6 to 11 cycles. MiXCR was run by TCRdb on the 5' RACE reads, yielding one entry per CDR3 protein. The sample contains more than 650,000 distinct CDR3 sequences, 22% of which appear only once. Input material: blood. The receptors were gathered from a man between 65 and 85 years old in good health.

V is TRBV20-1 and J is TRBJ2-5; 11 bases match TRBD2. This CDR3 contains 15 residues. CDR1 DFQATT and CDR2 SNEGSKA come from the germline V gene (reference sequence). With V trimmed by 2 bases and J by 5 bases, 7 bases remained unmatched. As DNA, the CDR3 is TGCAGTGCTAGACATAGCGGGAGGGGGCTGGAGACCCAGTACTTC. Translated: CSARHSGRGLETQYF.

There are a few counts of this clonotype. The V and J genes are TRBV12-3 or TRBV12-4 and TRBJ1-6; 9 positions agree with TRBD1. This CDR3 contains 15 residues. After removal of 4 bases from V and 10 bases from J, the junction contained 8 bases not matched to a gene. The DNA of the CDR3 is TGTGCCAGCAGTTGGGGACAGGGCTCCGGCTCACCCCTCCACTTT. As protein: CASSWGQGSGSPLHF.

This clonotype was recorded a few times. The CDR3 reads CASSSRMSTYEQYF. The CDR3 nucleotides read TGTGCCAGCAGTTCCAGGATGTCGACCTACGAGCAGTACTTC. The V call is TRBV27, the J call TRBJ2-7; D gene uncertain. This CDR3 is built from 14 residues. Germline V gene lookup returns CDR1 MNHEY and CDR2 SMNVEV (reference sequence). The V gene lost 4 bases and the J gene lost 2 bases, with 12 bases spanning the gap.

This clonotype was seen only a few times. The chain carries TRBV28 and TRBJ2-6; D gene ambiguous. V was clipped by 5 bases and J by 7 bases, with 12 bases between them. The CDR3 has 14 amino acids. The germline gives CDR1 MDHEN, CDR2 SYDVKM. CDR3 DNA sequence: TGTGCCAGCAGTGGCTCTTTACGAGCCAACGTCCTGACTTTC. Translating it yields CASSGSLRANVLTF. The variable domain in full, completed from reference TRBV28 and TRBJ2-6, reads DVKVTQSSRYLVKRTGEKVFLECVQDMDHENMFWYRQDPGLGLRLIYFSYDVKMKEKGDIPEGYSVSREKKERFSLILESASTNQTSMYLCASSGSLRANVLTFGAGSRLTVL.

The chain links TRBV4-1 to TRBJ2-2; D is unresolved. Deletions cut 6 bases from V and 3 bases from J, with 11 bases between. The V gene's germline CDR1 is MGHRA and CDR2 YSYEKL. The CDR3 sequence is 14 residues long. The DNA for the CDR3 is TGCGCCAGCAGTCCCGGCTCACACACCGGGGAGCTGTTTTTT. Its translation: CASSPGSHTGELFF.

This clonotype has just a few counts. The rearrangement uses TRBV2 and TRBJ1-5; tentative D call: TRBD1 (5 bases). The germline V and J ends were trimmed by 3 bases and 4 bases, with 13 bases remaining between them. This CDR3 has 15 amino acids. The germline V gene has CDR1 SNHLY and CDR2 FYNNEI. CDR3 sequence (DNA): TGTGCCAGCAGTGACTCCAGGGTAGGAAATCAGCCCCAGCATTTT. Translation: CASSDSRVGNQPQHF.

The rearrangement uses TRBV6-5 and TRBJ1-2; D is possibly TRBD1 (5 bases). V lost 2 bases and J lost 7, with 14 bases in between. This CDR3 is 14 amino acids long. The germline CDR1 and CDR2 sequences are MNHEY and SVGAGI. The CDR3 is CASSYALGDGGYTF. Written as DNA, the CDR3 is TGTGCCAGCAGTTACGCTCTGGGGGATGGTGGCTACACCTTC.

In this sample, this clonotype turned up a few times. V and J are TRBV4-3 and TRBJ1-2; D remains ambiguous. The CDR3 sequence is 15 residues long. V was pared by 1 base and J by 3 bases, with 12 bases between. Looked up from germline, CDR1 is LGHNA and CDR2 is YSLEER. The CDR3 sequence is CASSQGTYTDYGYTF. Written as DNA, the CDR3 is TGCGCCAGCAGCCAAGGCACTTATACAGACTATGGCTACACCTTC.

The chain recombines TRBV5-1 with TRBJ1-1; D is undetermined. CDR1 SGHRS and CDR2 YFSETQ come from the germline V gene. The germline V and J ends were trimmed by 1 base and 4 bases, with 14 bases remaining between them. The CDR3 extends over 15 amino acids. CDR3 in amino acids: CASSLMRPRSTEAFF. CDR3 coding DNA: TGCGCCAGCAGCTTGATGAGACCCAGGAGCACTGAAGCTTTCTTT.

The V and J genes are TRBV28 and TRBJ1-4; 8 bases are a match to TRBD1. The trim removed 6 bases at V and 2 bases at J, leaving 8 bases unmatched. Germline loops: CDR1 MDHEN, CDR2 SYDVKM. The length of the CDR3 is 16 residues. The DNA for the CDR3 is TGTGCCAGCAGACGGACAGGGACGAGGACTAATGAAAAACTGTTTTTT. Amino acid sequence: CASRRTGTRTNEKLFF.

This sequence joins TRBV25-1 and TRBJ2-3, with D uncertain. V lost 4 bases and J lost 11, with 10 bases in between. CDR1 is MGHDK and CDR2 is SYGVNS in the germline V gene. This CDR3 contains 11 residues. The CDR3 DNA sequence: TGTGCCAGCAGTGCTTCCCGGATGCAGTATTTT. It codes for CASSASRMQYF.

V usage is TRBV20-1 and J usage is TRBJ2-1; TRBD1 matches at 7 bases. The J call is uncertain, as TRBJ2-7 better fits the DNA end. CDR1 is DFQATT and CDR2 is SNEGSKA in the germline V gene (reference sequence). The CDR3 length is 14 residues. In DNA, the CDR3 is TGCAGTGCTAGAGTAGGGGGCCTCACCTACGAGCAGTACGTC. It yields the protein CSARVGGLTYEQYV.

This clonotype was seen only a few times. The rearrangement uses TRBV28 and TRBJ2-1, with no clear D. V shed 6 bases and J shed 3 bases, with 15 bases lying between them. The CDR3 runs to 15 residues. Per germline, CDR1 MDHEN and CDR2 SYDVKM. The CDR3 DNA follows: TGTGCCAGCAGAACTGAGCTCCCCCTCTACAATGAGCAGTTCTTC. Its translation is CASRTELPLYNEQFF.

This clonotype was found a few times. This sequence joins TRBV6-5 and TRBJ2-3; maybe TRBD2 (6 bases). This CDR3 region has 11 residues. Germline V gene sequence: CDR1 MNHEY, CDR2 SVGAGI. Deletions cut 2 bases from V and 13 bases from J, with 10 bases between. The CDR3 protein is CASSYEGGKYF. The CDR3 coding sequence is TGTGCCAGCAGTTACGAGGGCGGGAAGTATTTT.

The chain uses TRBV7-8 and TRBJ2-2; 10 bases are a match to TRBD1. This CDR3 comprises 15 residues. Germline assignment: CDR1 SGHVS and CDR2 FQNEAQ. The V and J ends lost 3 bases and 3 bases, in that order; junction bases with no gene match: 1. The CDR3 reads CASSLGTGDTGELFF. The CDR3, as DNA: TGTGCCAGCAGCTTGGGGACAGGGGACACCGGGGAGCTGTTTTTT. Filled out from reference TRBV7-8 and TRBJ2-2, the complete variable domain reads GAGVSQSPRYKVAKRGQDVALRCDPISGHVSLFWYQQALGQGPEFLTYFQNEAQLDKSGLPSDRFFAERPEGSVSTLKIQRTQQEDSAVYLCASSLGTGDTGELFFGEGSRLTVL.

The rearrangement joins TRBV11-2 to TRBJ2-2, with 13 bases identical to TRBD2. V trimming: 5 bases; J trimming: 5 bases; junction bases outside the gene matches: 8. This CDR3 region has 17 residues. CDR1 SGHAT and CDR2 FQNNGV come from the germline V gene. CDR3 sequence: CASSASGTSGTTGELFF. The CDR3 region has the DNA TGTGCCAGCAGCGCCTCGGGGACTAGCGGGACAACCGGGGAGCTGTTTTTT. Supplemented by reference TRBV11-2 and TRBJ2-2, the full variable domain reads EAGVAQSPRYKIIEKRQSVAFWCNPISGHATLYWYQQILGQGPKLLIQFQNNGVVDDSQLPKDRFSAERLKGVDSTLKIQPAKLEDSAVYLCASSASGTSGTTGELFFGEGSRLTVL.

The V gene is TRBV24-1, the J gene TRBJ2-5, with D possibly being TRBD2 (6 bases). V was clipped by 4 bases and J by 4 bases, with 15 bases between them. CDR3 length: 15 residues. Per the germline V gene, CDR1 is KGHDR and CDR2 is SFDVKD. CDR3 DNA: TGTGCCACCAGTGAATGGACTAACTCTGCAGAGACCCAGTACTTC. This translates into CATSEWTNSAETQYF.

This clonotype turned up a few times. The gene calls are TRBV6-6 and TRBJ2-3, with 14 bases identical to TRBD2. V lost 6 bases to trimming and J lost 7 bases; unmatched junction nucleotides: 12. From germline, CDR1 is MNHNY and CDR2 SVGAGI (reference sequence). The CDR3 loop spans 17 amino acids. The CDR3 nucleotides are TGTGCCAGCAGGCAGCCACCGGGACTAGCGGGAGAATATACGCAGTATTTT. This gives the protein CASRQPPGLAGEYTQYF.

A few counts support this clonotype. The rearrangement links TRBV5-1 to TRBJ1-2; D uncertain. The germline V gene encodes CDR1 SGHRS and CDR2 YFSETQ. This CDR3 is built from 12 residues. The germline V and J ends were trimmed by 3 bases and 13 bases, with 16 bases remaining between them. The CDR3 loop is CASSSLRPGGTF. The CDR3 nucleotides are TGCGCCAGCAGCTCCCTTCGACCCGGAGGCACCTTC.

The chain recombines TRBV4-3 with TRBJ2-2, with TRBD2 as a possible D gene (5 bases). Per germline, CDR1 LGHNA and CDR2 YSLEER. CDR3 length: 15 residues. V was clipped by 1 base and J by 4 bases, with 10 bases between them. The CDR3 is CASSQVEGGTGELFF. CDR3 in DNA: TGCGCCAGCAGCCAAGTTGAGGGCGGCACCGGGGAGCTGTTTTTT.

The table lists this clonotype with a few counts. V and J are TRBV12-3 or TRBV12-4 and TRBJ2-1, with 14 bases that match TRBD2. The V segment lost 6 bases and the J segment 4 bases; nucleotides outside the gene matches: 5. This CDR3 is built from 16 residues. The CDR3 DNA follows: TGTGCCAGCAGCTCGGGACTAGCGGGAGTATACAATGAGCAGTTCTTC. Encoded protein: CASSSGLAGVYNEQFF.

The genes are TRBV11-2 and TRBJ2-7; D call uncertain. Per the germline V gene, CDR1 is SGHAT and CDR2 is FQNNGV. Trimming took off 5 bases at V and 5 bases at J, with 16 bases between the two ends. The CDR3 totals 14 residues. The CDR3 loop is CASSAIYTANEQYF. CDR3 nucleotide sequence: TGTGCCAGCAGCGCAATCTACACCGCCAACGAGCAGTACTTC.

The chain links TRBV15 to TRBJ2-2, with D uncertain. The CDR3 covers 15 residues. Between the trimmed V and J ends, which lost 0 bases and 4 bases, there was a span of 9 bases. Germline V gene lookup returns CDR1 LNHNV and CDR2 YYDKDF (reference sequence). The CDR3 sequence: CATSRDHVSTGELFF. In nucleotides, the CDR3 is TGTGCCACCAGCAGAGATCATGTCAGCACCGGGGAGCTGTTTTTT.

This clonotype was picked up a small number of times. As DNA, the CDR3 is TGTGCCAGCACGCGCGGCTTGGGGCCAGATACGCAGTATTTT. Translated: CASTRGLGPDTQYF. The chain combines TRBV2 with TRBJ2-3, with a weak D call TRBD1 (5 bases). Looked up from germline, CDR1 is SNHLY and CDR2 is FYNNEI. Trimming shortened V by 7 bases and J by 4 bases, and 15 bases separated the two germline ends. The CDR3 has 14 residues.

This clonotype has a handful of counts. The chain couples TRBV6-2 or TRBV6-3 to TRBJ2-3; D is unresolved. The germline V gene has CDR1 MNHEY and CDR2 SVGEGT. The CDR3 is made up of 14 amino acids. Trimming shortened V by 0 bases and J by 6 bases, and 10 bases separated the two germline ends. CDR3 coding DNA: TGTGCCAGCAGTTACTCGATACTCCCGGATACGCAGTATTTT. Translated, it gives CASSYSILPDTQYF.

This clonotype was recorded a few times. J is TRBJ2-4 and V is TRBV6-5; D remains ambiguous. Trimming left V 5 bases short and J 10 bases short, with 15 bases between. The germline gives CDR1 MNHEY, CDR2 SVGAGI. The CDR3 is 13 amino acids. The CDR3 here is CASSSSGRLIQYF. The CDR3 DNA is TGTGCCAGCAGTAGCTCCGGGCGTCTAATTCAGTACTTC.

The chain is built from TRBV20-1 and TRBJ2-1; 8 bases fit TRBD2. After removal of 3 bases from V and 5 bases from J, the junction contained 9 bases not matched to a gene. The CDR3 consists of 15 residues. Germline V lookup: CDR1 DFQATT, CDR2 SNEGSKA (reference sequence). The CDR3 coding sequence is TGCAGTGCTAGGAGCGGGGGCATTCGGGACAATGAGCAGTTCTTC. Amino acid sequence: CSARSGGIRDNEQFF.

This clonotype showed up just a few times. The chain recombines TRBV6-6 with TRBJ2-5; D possibly uses TRBD1 or TRBD2 (5 bases each). This CDR3 spans 13 amino acids. Germline CDR1 and CDR2: MNHNY and SVGAGI (reference sequence). Trimming shortened V by 7 bases and J by 7 bases, and 16 bases separated the two germline ends. The DNA of the CDR3 is TGTGCCAGCACCCGCTCCTCTGGGGGGACCCAGTACTTC. Its translation is CASTRSSGGTQYF.